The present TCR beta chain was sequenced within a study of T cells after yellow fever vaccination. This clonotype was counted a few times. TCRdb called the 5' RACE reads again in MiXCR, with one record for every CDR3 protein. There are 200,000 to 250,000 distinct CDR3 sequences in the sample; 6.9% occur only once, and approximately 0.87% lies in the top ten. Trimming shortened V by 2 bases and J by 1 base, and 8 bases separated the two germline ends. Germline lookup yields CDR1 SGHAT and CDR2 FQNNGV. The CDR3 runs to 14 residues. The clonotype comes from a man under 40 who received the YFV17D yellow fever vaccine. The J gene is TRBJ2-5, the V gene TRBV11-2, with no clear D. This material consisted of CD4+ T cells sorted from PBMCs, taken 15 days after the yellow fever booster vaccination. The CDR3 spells CASSLRNIQETQYF. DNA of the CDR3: TGTGCCAGCAGCTTAAGGAACATCCAAGAGACCCAGTACTTC.